Following are 12 T cell receptor beta chains from one sample sequenced in a study of early T cells in non-severe SARS-CoV-2 infection. MiXCR, run by TCRdb on the 5' RACE reads, gives a single entry per CDR3 protein. The sample carries about 21,000 distinct CDR3 sequences, 5.7% recorded once. The sequences come from whole blood, collected at baseline. Receptors were obtained from an adult who was a healthcare worker with PCR-confirmed SARS-CoV-2 infection or an uninfected control (not recorded which).

J is TRBJ2-7 and V is TRBV7-2; possible D gene TRBD1, 5 bases. CDR3 length equals 15 residues. Germline V lookup: CDR1 SGHTA, CDR2 FQGNSA. The V end lost 5 bases, the J end lost 1 base, and 15 bases lay between the germline ends. The chain's CDR3 is CASSQGRIASYEQYF. The CDR3 nucleotides read TGTGCCAGCAGCCAGGGCAGGATCGCGTCCTACGAGCAGTACTTC. Full variable domain (remainder filled in from reference TRBV7-2 and TRBJ2-7): GAGVSQSPSNKVTEKGKDVELRCDPISGHTALYWYRQSLGQGLEFLIYFQGNSAPDKSGLPSDRFSAERTGGSVSTLTIQRTQQEDSAVYLCASSQGRIASYEQYFGPGTRLTVT.

This clonotype showed up just a few times. V is TRBV7-6 and J is TRBJ2-7; no definite D call. The V gene lost 1 base and the J gene lost 6 bases, with 10 bases spanning the gap. The CDR3 length is 13 residues. Germline CDR1 reads SGHVS; CDR2 reads FNYEAQ. In DNA form, the CDR3 reads TGTGCCAGCAGCTTAGGGGCAGGATCCGAGCAGTACTTC. It codes for CASSLGAGSEQYF. The complete variable domain, with remaining parts taken from reference TRBV7-6 and TRBJ2-7, reads GAGVSQSPRYKVTKRGQDVALRCDPISGHVSLYWYRQALGQGPEFLTYFNYEAQQDKSGLPNDRFSAERPEGSISTLTIQRTEQRDSAMYRCASSLGAGSEQYFGPGTRLTVT.

This clonotype was observed a few times. J is TRBJ1-5 and V is TRBV30; TRBD1 might be the D (6 bases). Germline values: CDR1 GTSNPN, CDR2 SVGIG (reference sequence). The CDR3 extends over 16 amino acids. Trimming removed 2 bases from V and 0 bases from J, with 14 bases in between. As DNA, the CDR3 is TGTGCCTGGAGTCAAAGGGGGGGAAATAGCAATCAGCCCCAGCATTTT. This translates into CAWSQRGGNSNQPQHF.

The chain combines TRBV11-2 with TRBJ2-2; D not resolved. Germline lookup yields CDR1 SGHAT and CDR2 FQNNGV. The CDR3 runs 12 residues. V lost 6 bases and J lost 7, with 9 bases in between. CDR3 nucleotides: TGTGCCAGCAGTTACCCCGGCGGGGAGCTGTTTTTT. The encoded protein is CASSYPGGELFF.

This clonotype was seen a handful of times. The genes are TRBV29-1 and TRBJ2-5; TRBD2 is a possible D gene (7 bases). The CDR3 runs 13 residues. Trimming removed 1 base from V and 8 bases from J, with 14 bases in between. Germline-derived CDR1 and CDR2 are SQVTM and ANQGSEA. The CDR3 sequence is CSVEAGGGETQYF. The DNA for the CDR3 is TGCAGCGTTGAAGCCGGCGGGGGCGAAACCCAGTACTTC. Using reference TRBV29-1 and TRBJ2-5 for the parts outside the CDR3, the full variable domain is SAVISQKPSRDICQRGTSLTIQCQVDSQVTMMFWYRQQPGQSLTLIATANQGSEATYESGFVIDKFPISRPNLTFSTLTVSNMSPEDSSIYLCSVEAGGGETQYFGPGTRLLVL.

The chain has TRBV12-3 or TRBV12-4 and TRBJ2-1; 11 positions match TRBD2. The CDR3 sequence is 16 residues long. V lost 5 bases to trimming and J lost 1 base; unmatched junction nucleotides: 4. The CDR3 loop is CASSTLAGGSYNEQFF. The CDR3 DNA is TGTGCCAGCAGTACGCTAGCGGGGGGTTCCTACAATGAGCAGTTCTTC.

This clonotype is categorized as medium-sized. The chain joins TRBV7-2 to TRBJ2-7; D is undetermined. This CDR3 has 11 residues. CDR1 SGHTA and CDR2 FQGNSA come from the germline V gene. Trimming shortened V by 4 bases and J by 2 bases, and 3 bases separated the two germline ends. This CDR3 reads CASSSAYEQYF. The CDR3 DNA reads as TGTGCCAGCAGCTCAGCCTACGAGCAGTACTTC.

This chain connects TRBV12-3 or TRBV12-4 to TRBJ1-1; no firm D call. The V end was cut by 8 bases, the J end by 0 bases, with 7 bases between. This CDR3 is built from 12 residues. DNA of the CDR3: TGTGCCAGCGGCAGTATGAACACTGAAGCTTTCTTT. It codes for CASGSMNTEAFF.

This clonotype was picked up many times. This chain joins TRBV28 and TRBJ1-5; D uncertain. This CDR3 contains 18 residues. Germline V lookup: CDR1 MDHEN, CDR2 SYDVKM. The V end lost 5 bases, the J end lost 4 bases, and 24 bases lay between the germline ends. CDR3 amino acids: CASSPSTGLGDFNQPQHF. CDR3 DNA: TGTGCCAGCAGTCCCTCGACGGGCCTAGGCGATTTTAATCAGCCCCAGCATTTT.

The CDR3 spells CASSYDIRYGYTF. The CDR3 region has the DNA TGTGCCAGCAGTTACGACATTCGCTATGGCTACACCTTC. The genes are TRBV2 and TRBJ1-2; D is unclear. The germline CDR1 and CDR2 sequences are SNHLY and FYNNEI. This CDR3 contains 13 residues. V dropped 5 bases and J dropped 4 bases, with 11 bases sitting between them.

This clonotype was picked up a small number of times. The chain has TRBV20-1 and TRBJ1-2; 7 bases fit TRBD1. Germline V gene sequence: CDR1 DFQATT, CDR2 SNEGSKA (reference sequence). J was trimmed by 4 bases and V by 3 bases; bases with no gene match: 8. The CDR3 is 14 amino acids. The CDR3: CSASLGQDRYGYTF. CDR3 nucleotide sequence: TGCAGTGCTAGCCTAGGACAGGATCGCTATGGCTACACCTTC.

This clonotype was observed at least ten times. The chain couples TRBV7-6 to TRBJ2-2; TRBD1 agrees at 7 bases. This CDR3 region has 16 residues. Germline V gene sequence: CDR1 SGHVS, CDR2 FNYEAQ. Trimming removed 5 bases from V and 2 bases from J; junction bases left unmatched: 8. CDR3 protein: CASSPSRQGNTGELFF. CDR3 DNA: TGTGCCAGCAGCCCAAGCAGACAGGGTAACACCGGGGAGCTGTTTTTT.